This paragraph covers one TCR beta chain sequence. Its antigen is unknown. Here immunoSEQ multiplex PCR was the method, and the copy in TCRdb shows in-frame clones only, minus some. The sample yields around 18,000 clones, less than 85% seen once. Between the trimmed V and J ends, which lost 1 base and 4 bases, there was a span of 10 bases. This CDR3 is built from 14 residues. Germline CDR1 is SGHTA and CDR2 is FQGNSA. This record belongs to a study of pediatric ulcerative colitis. For the study at large: Six or seven patients showed pancolitis and two showed left-sided colitis.

Notes on the study in general: Blood-rectal clonal overlap within each person was significantly higher in ulcerative colitis patients than controls. Blood samples from two patients yielded substantially fewer templates and were excluded from blood-rectal overlap analysis. A couple of rectal CDR3 clonotypes occurred in all ulcerative colitis patients.

Rectal tissue came from one to two pinch biopsies taken at colonoscopy. The chain combines TRBV7-2 with TRBJ2-5, with no clear D. The source material was gut tissue. This receptor was identified in a boy between 10 and 17 years old with moderate ulcerative colitis. The CDR3 sequence: CASSLGGFGETQYF. For the CDR3, the DNA is TGTGCCAGCAGCTTAGGAGGATTCGGAGAGACCCAGTACTTC.